One sample yielded the 25 T cell receptor beta chains listed below, sequenced in a study of blood T cell repertoires in COVID-19 (dated by TCRdb to the early 2020s). The library was generated by the immunoSEQ multiplex PCR assay. TCRdb provides this immuneACCESS table in a form limited to in-frame rearrangements. Some clones are lacking; in checked studies, under half of them reflect an unresolved V gene, and why the rest are absent is not known. This sample has 250,000 to 400,000 clones in its table, and approximately 89% of those were observed once. The ten largest make up under 2% of the sample. The sample taken for sequencing was peripheral blood. The receptor set was obtained from a woman in her thirties with COVID-19, enrolled during active disease.

The chain links TRBV4-1 to TRBJ2-7; 11 bases are a match to TRBD1. V shed 4 bases, J shed 7 bases, and the junction held 9 bases outside the gene matches. CDR3 length: 15 residues. Germline V gene sequence: CDR1 MGHRA, CDR2 YSYEKL. The CDR3 here is CASSPGQGALREQYF. The CDR3 DNA sequence: TGCGCCAGCAGCCCCGGACAGGGGGCGCTAAGGGAGCAGTACTTC.

This sequence joins TRBV7-9 and TRBJ1-2; TRBD1 is a possible D gene (6 bases). Trimming took off 6 bases at V and 7 bases at J, with 15 bases between the two ends. The CDR3 is made up of 13 amino acids. The germline CDR1 and CDR2 sequences are SEHNR and FQNEAQ (reference sequence). The DNA of the CDR3 is TGTGCCAGCAGTTTCACCGGGACACTTGGCTACACCTTC. Its protein is CASSFTGTLGYTF. Together with reference TRBV7-9 and TRBJ1-2, the CDR3 gives the full variable domain: DTGVSQNPRHKITKRGQNVTFRCDPISEHNRLYWYRQTLGQGPEFLTYFQNEAQLEKSRLLSDRFSAERPKGSFSTLEIQRTEQGDSAMYLCASSFTGTLGYTFGSGTRLTVV.

The chain employs TRBV4-1 and TRBJ1-2, with 8 bases lining up with TRBD1. The CDR3 consists of 16 residues. The ends lost 3 bases at V and 7 bases at J; junction bases unmatched: 13. Germline CDR1 MGHRA, CDR2 YSYEKL. CDR3 coding DNA: TGCGCCAGCAGCCAGCCCCTTTATGGCAGGGGGCGTGGCTACACCTTC. Translation: CASSQPLYGRGRGYTF.

This chain uses TRBV12-3 or TRBV12-4 with TRBJ1-2, with a tentative D call TRBD1 (5 bases). The CDR3 sequence is 13 residues long. V shed 5 bases and J shed 3 bases, with 10 bases lying between them. CDR3: CASSPQGYYGYTF. The CDR3 DNA follows: TGTGCCAGCAGTCCCCAGGGCTACTATGGCTACACCTTC.

V gene TRBV2 combines with J gene TRBJ1-1; D is uncertain. Germline V gene lookup returns CDR1 SNHLY and CDR2 FYNNEI. The CDR3 has 14 amino acids. Trimming took off 2 bases at V and 4 bases at J, with 11 bases between the two ends. CDR3 residues: CASSETPGGTEAFF. The CDR3, as DNA: TGTGCCAGCAGTGAAACCCCCGGTGGCACTGAAGCTTTCTTT.

This chain uses TRBV30 with TRBJ1-6; D gene unclear. Germline V lookup: CDR1 GTSNPN, CDR2 SVGIG (reference sequence). Deletions cut 5 bases from V and 4 bases from J, with 12 bases between. This CDR3 region has 14 residues. The chain's CDR3 is CAWGPGVYNSPLHF. CDR3 DNA sequence: TGTGCCTGGGGGCCGGGAGTGTATAATTCACCCCTCCACTTT.

The rearrangement links TRBV21-1 to TRBJ2-1; the DNA was not used to check the table's D call, TRBD1. TRBV21-1 is an annotated pseudogene. The length of the CDR3 is 17 residues. The CDR3: CASSKTSRGQVYNEQFF. CDR3 DNA: TGTGCCAGCAGCAAAACTTCGAGGGGGCAGGTCTACAATGAGCAGTTCTTC.

The gene calls are TRBV24-1 and TRBJ2-2, with D perhaps TRBD1 (6 bases). The CDR3 has 16 amino acids. From germline, CDR1 is KGHDR and CDR2 SFDVKD. Deletions cut 5 bases from V and 2 bases from J, with 14 bases between. The chain's CDR3 is CATSVPGHTNTGELFF. CDR3 in DNA: TGTGCCACCAGTGTTCCGGGACATACTAACACCGGGGAGCTGTTTTTT.

This chain uses TRBV6-5 with TRBJ2-5; D might be TRBD2 (6 bases). V gave up 4 bases and J gave up 5 bases, with 17 bases separating them. Germline CDR1 MNHEY, CDR2 SVGAGI. The CDR3 contains 15 residues. The CDR3 coding sequence is TGTGCCAGCAGTTCCCCTGGGCGCCGGGGGGAGACCCAGTACTTC. Protein product: CASSSPGRRGETQYF.

The chain has TRBV12-3 or TRBV12-4 and TRBJ1-2; 8 nucleotides agree with TRBD1. J was trimmed by 8 bases and V by 5 bases; bases with no gene match: 4. This CDR3 is 12 amino acids long. The CDR3 spells CASSLQGAGYTF. In nucleotides, the CDR3 is TGTGCCAGCAGTCTCCAGGGGGCAGGCTACACCTTC.

The chain has TRBV6-5 and TRBJ2-1, with 9 bases fitting TRBD2. Germline lookup yields CDR1 MNHEY and CDR2 SVGAGI. CDR3 length: 14 residues. V lost 9 bases to trimming and J lost 3 bases; unmatched junction nucleotides: 6. CDR3 in amino acids: CASVWRGGYNEQFF. CDR3 coding DNA: TGTGCCAGTGTCTGGCGGGGGGGCTACAATGAGCAGTTCTTC.

CDR3: CASLSGLSRTGELFF. For the CDR3, the DNA is TGTGCCAGTCTTTCCGGGTTAAGCCGAACCGGGGAGCTGTTTTTT. The chain joins TRBV19 to TRBJ2-2; D unclear. V shed 8 bases and J shed 5 bases, with 18 bases lying between them. The CDR3 totals 15 residues. The germline CDR1 and CDR2 sequences are LNHDA and SQIVND (reference sequence).

The rearrangement uses TRBV15 and TRBJ1-5; no clear D. Per the germline V gene, CDR1 is LNHNV and CDR2 is YYDKDF (reference sequence). The length of the CDR3 is 12 residues. Between the trimmed V and J ends, which lost 4 bases and 9 bases, there was a span of 10 bases. The CDR3 DNA reads as TGTGCCACCAGCACGAGATTTGGGCCCCAGCATTTT. This translates into CATSTRFGPQHF.

A remark on this clone: Other DNA sequences in this specimen translate into the identical CDR3. The chain uses TRBV5-1 and TRBJ1-6, with 7 bases matching TRBD1. Germline assignment: CDR1 SGHRS and CDR2 YFSETQ. V was pared by 0 bases and J by 4 bases, with 4 bases of the junction left unmatched. The CDR3 contains 16 residues. The CDR3 loop reads CASSLAGQRYNSPLHF. The CDR3 coding sequence is TGCGCCAGCAGCTTGGCGGGACAGCGATATAATTCACCCCTCCACTTT.

This sequence joins TRBV7-3 and TRBJ2-1; no clear D gene. The CDR3 runs to 13 residues. V was clipped by 2 bases and J by 8 bases, with 10 bases between them. Germline CDR1 is SGHTA and CDR2 is FQGTGA. The CDR3 DNA reads TGTGCCAGCAGCTTATTCCCCCGGGATGAGCAGTTCTTC. Translating gives CASSLFPRDEQFF.

This clone was counted a single time. In the same sample, other DNA sequences code for this CDR3. This sequence joins TRBV7-2 and TRBJ2-3; 10 bases align to TRBD2. V dropped 1 base and J dropped 6; count of bases not matched to a gene: 4. CDR3 length: 15 residues. Germline assignment: CDR1 SGHTA and CDR2 FQGNSA. As DNA, the CDR3 is TGTGCCAGCAGCTTAGTGGCTAGCGGGGGTGATACGCAGTATTTT. Its protein product is CASSLVASGGDTQYF.

The V call is TRBV6-5, the J call TRBJ1-1; weak D call: TRBD1 (6 bases). With 1 base removed from V and 5 bases from J, the gap between germline ends came to 8 bases. The CDR3 totals 13 residues. The germline CDR1 and CDR2 sequences are MNHEY and SVGAGI. This CDR3 reads CASSYWQGTEAFF. As DNA, the CDR3 is TGTGCCAGCAGTTACTGGCAGGGGACTGAAGCTTTCTTT.

As for this clone: The sample contains more than one DNA sequence encoding this CDR3. CDR3 region: CASSIDRGTEAFF. The CDR3 DNA follows: TGTGCCAGTAGTATAGACAGGGGTACTGAAGCTTTCTTT. This rearrangement joins TRBV19 to TRBJ1-1, with D possibly TRBD1 on 6 matching bases. The CDR3 consists of 13 residues. V shed 0 bases and J shed 5 bases, with 7 bases lying between them. Germline values: CDR1 LNHDA, CDR2 SQIVND (reference sequence).

CDR3 region: CASSPKIKRLAGNEQFF. The CDR3 DNA reads TGTGCCAGCTCACCGAAAATTAAAAGGTTAGCTGGGAATGAGCAGTTCTTC. The chain combines TRBV18 with TRBJ2-1, with unresolved D. Trimming took off 3 bases at V and 7 bases at J, with 22 bases between the two ends. Germline lookup yields CDR1 KGHSH and CDR2 LQKENI. The CDR3 has 17 residues. Based on the CDR3 plus reference TRBV18 and TRBJ2-1, the full variable domain is NAGVMQNPRHLVRRRGQEARLRCSPMKGHSHVYWYRQLPEEGLKFMVYLQKENIIDESGMPKERFSAEFPKEGPSILRIQQVVRGDSAAYFCASSPKIKRLAGNEQFFGPGTRLTVL.

This rearrangement joins TRBV10-3 to TRBJ1-6; 7 bases map to TRBD1. The J segment lost 1 base and the V segment lost 11 bases, leaving 2 bases of the junction unmatched. Germline-derived CDR1 and CDR2 are ENHRY and SYGVKD. This CDR3 contains 13 residues. This CDR3 reads CAVQGSYNSPLHF. The CDR3 bases are TGTGCCGTACAGGGGTCCTATAATTCACCCCTCCACTTT.

V is TRBV29-1 and J is TRBJ1-1, with TRBD1 matching over 7 bases. From germline, CDR1 is SQVTM and CDR2 ANQGSEA. CDR3 length: 13 residues. V lost 7 bases and J lost 2; bases outside the gene matches: 7. The CDR3 nucleotides are TGCAGCGCAGGGGGACAGCTAAACACTGAAGCTTTCTTT. Protein product: CSAGGQLNTEAFF.

V and J are TRBV19 and TRBJ2-4, with TRBD1 as a possible D gene (6 bases). This CDR3 spans 16 amino acids. CDR1 is LNHDA, CDR2 SQIVND, per germline (reference sequence). Trimming took 7 bases from V and 0 from J, leaving 16 bases between them. CDR3 sequence (DNA): TGTGCCAGTATGGATCCATCGACAGGAGCCAAAAACATTCAGTACTTC. Translating it yields CASMDPSTGAKNIQYF.

V and J are TRBV9 and TRBJ2-7; 7 bases line up with TRBD1. J was trimmed by 3 bases and V by 0 bases; bases with no gene match: 6. The germline V gene has CDR1 SGDLS and CDR2 YYNGEE. This CDR3 is 15 amino acids long. The CDR3 reads CASSVGPGQSYEQYF. In DNA form, the CDR3 reads TGTGCCAGCAGCGTAGGCCCGGGACAGAGCTACGAGCAGTACTTC.

The chain combines TRBV19 with TRBJ2-1; TRBD2 matches 13 bases. Germline V gives CDR1 LNHDA, CDR2 SQIVND (reference sequence). Losses at the gene ends were 5 bases for V and 8 bases for J; bases not matched to a gene: 6. The CDR3 runs 15 residues. The CDR3 spells CASSELAGGPHEQFF. The CDR3 nucleotides read TGTGCCAGTAGTGAACTAGCGGGGGGGCCCCATGAGCAGTTCTTC.

The chain couples TRBV7-2 to TRBJ2-1; 10 bases are a match to TRBD2. This CDR3 contains 16 residues. In germline, CDR1 is SGHTA, CDR2 FQGNSA. J was trimmed by 6 bases and V by 3 bases; bases with no gene match: 8. This CDR3 is CASSFARGLASNEQFF. The DNA for the CDR3 is TGTGCCAGCAGCTTCGCCCGGGGACTAGCGAGCAATGAGCAGTTCTTC. Together with reference TRBV7-2 and TRBJ2-1, the CDR3 gives the full variable domain: GAGVSQSPSNKVTEKGKDVELRCDPISGHTALYWYRQSLGQGLEFLIYFQGNSAPDKSGLPSDRFSAERTGGSVSTLTIQRTQQEDSAVYLCASSFARGLASNEQFFGPGTRLTVL.